Below are 29 T cell receptor beta chains sequenced from a single sample in a study of T cell repertoires in cytomegalovirus infection. Their cognate antigens are unknown. In TCRdb, the reads were re-called with MiXCR into one record per CDR3 protein. This sample carries hundreds of thousands of distinct CDR3 sequences, around 30% of them seen once, and the ten largest clones take around an eighth. Sequences were derived from cultured CD8+ T cells from PBMCs, sampled from culture after CMV antigen stimulation. Source of these receptors: a human donor in good health (CMV status not recorded). Some clones in this sample may be carry-over from other donors' samples.

This clonotype was seen more than once but under ten times. The rearrangement joins TRBV4-1 to TRBJ2-1, with 9 bases that match TRBD2. V shed 0 bases, J shed 5 bases, and the junction held 14 bases outside the gene matches. The CDR3 totals 19 residues. Germline lookup yields CDR1 MGHRA and CDR2 YSYEKL. This CDR3 is CASSQDKWLGGGENNEQFF. CDR3 bases: TGCGCCAGCAGCCAAGATAAGTGGTTAGGCGGGGGGGAAAACAATGAGCAGTTCTTC.

This clonotype has a handful of counts. The chain uses TRBV6-5 and TRBJ1-1, with 10 bases fitting TRBD1. The CDR3 totals 14 residues. V lost 2 bases to trimming and J lost 7 bases; unmatched junction nucleotides: 4. Per the germline V gene, CDR1 is MNHEY and CDR2 is SVGAGI. The CDR3 sequence: CASSYMGTGVEAFF. CDR3 nucleotide sequence: TGTGCCAGCAGTTACATGGGGACAGGGGTTGAAGCTTTCTTT.

The chain combines TRBV6-5 with TRBJ2-1; TRBD1 agrees at 7 bases. The CDR3 runs to 14 residues. J was trimmed by 13 bases and V by 6 bases; bases with no gene match: 15. Germline-derived CDR1 and CDR2 are MNHEY and SVGAGI. CDR3 in amino acids: CASSHGQAQGTQFF. In DNA form, the CDR3 reads TGTGCCAGCAGCCACGGACAGGCCCAGGGTACCCAGTTCTTC.

The chain is built from TRBV12-3 or TRBV12-4 and TRBJ1-4, with unresolved D. V shed 1 base and J shed 5 bases, with 5 bases lying between them. The CDR3 spans 13 residues. CDR3 DNA: TGTGCCAGCAGTTTAGTATCCAATGAAAAACTGTTTTTT. This gives the protein CASSLVSNEKLFF.

This clonotype was detected many times. The chain employs TRBV7-8 and TRBJ1-2; D perhaps matches TRBD1 (6 bases). The CDR3 has 14 amino acids. V was pared by 0 bases and J by 5 bases, with 10 bases between. Germline CDR1 is SGHVS and CDR2 is FQNEAQ. The CDR3 region is CASSLAGAAYGYTF. DNA of the CDR3: TGTGCCAGCAGCTTAGCGGGGGCCGCTTATGGCTACACCTTC.

In its sample, this clonotype was seen many times. One end of the junction varies from germline; a read error may be responsible. The chain combines TRBV20-1 with TRBJ1-1; D unclear. The CDR3 runs to 9 residues. Germline assignment: CDR1 DFQATT and CDR2 SNEGSKA (reference sequence). CDR3 sequence: CSATSPSTF. CDR3 sequence (DNA): TGCAGTGCTACCTCGCCTTCTACCTTT.

Ten or more counts support this clonotype. This rearrangement joins TRBV7-6 to TRBJ2-7; 7 bases are a match to TRBD1. Germline loops: CDR1 SGHVS, CDR2 FNYEAQ. The length of the CDR3 is 14 residues. Trimming at V came to 4 bases and at J to 1 base, leaving 4 bases not matched to a gene. Here the CDR3 DNA reads TGTGCCAGCAGCTGGGACAGCGATTCCTACGAGCAGTACGTC. Translating gives CASSWDSDSYEQYV.

The count of this clonotype is one. The CDR3 protein is CASSFWRGNTEAFF. CDR3 in DNA: TGTGCCAGCAGTTTCTGGAGGGGCAACACTGAAGCTTTCTTT. This sequence joins TRBV5-6 and TRBJ1-1, with D perhaps matching TRBD1 (5 bases). V lost 5 bases to trimming and J lost 2 bases, with 13 bases between them. This CDR3 is built from 14 residues. Germline CDR1 is SGHDT and CDR2 is YYEEEE.

This clonotype has a single count. A read error is possible here, since a much larger clone lies one base away. The V gene is TRBV7-9, the J gene TRBJ1-4, with a weak D call TRBD1 (5 bases). Deletions cut 1 base from V and 4 bases from J, with 7 bases between. This CDR3 is built from 14 residues. Germline CDR1 reads SEHNR; CDR2 reads FQNEAQ (reference sequence). The CDR3 sequence: CASSLEGVNEKLFF. Written as DNA, the CDR3 is TGTGCCAGCAGCTTAGAAGGGGTTAATGAAAAACTGTTTTTT.

This clonotype was detected only a few times. The rearrangement uses TRBV28 and TRBJ2-2, with 15 bases aligning to TRBD2. The CDR3 totals 16 residues. Germline-derived CDR1 and CDR2 are MDHEN and SYDVKM. The junction had 5 bases not matched to a gene; V was cut back by 6 bases and J by 6 bases. CDR3 bases: TGTGCCAGCAGGCGGACTAGCGGGGGGGCCGCCGGGGAGCTGTTTTTT. Encoded protein: CASRRTSGGAAGELFF. Together with reference TRBV28 and TRBJ2-2, the CDR3 gives the full variable domain: DVKVTQSSRYLVKRTGEKVFLECVQDMDHENMFWYRQDPGLGLRLIYFSYDVKMKEKGDIPEGYSVSREKKERFSLILESASTNQTSMYLCASRRTSGGAAGELFFGEGSRLTVL.

J is TRBJ2-5 and V is TRBV28; tentatively, D is TRBD1 (6 bases). Trimming stripped 4 bases from V and 4 bases from J, with 28 bases between. In germline, CDR1 is MDHEN, CDR2 SYDVKM. The CDR3 contains 19 residues. DNA for the CDR3: TGTGCCAGCAGTTCCCTATGGGGGTACACGGAAGGGGGATCAGAGACCCAGTACTTC. Protein product: CASSSLWGYTEGGSETQYF.

The genes are TRBV6-6 and TRBJ2-5, with D perhaps assigned TRBD1 or TRBD2 (6 bases each). This CDR3 spans 17 amino acids. Trimming took 6 bases from V and 5 from J, leaving 25 bases between them. In germline, CDR1 is MNHNY, CDR2 SVGAGI (reference sequence). The DNA of the CDR3 is TGTGCCAGCAGCAACCCACCGGAGGGGGTTCAGGGGGAGACCCAGTACTTC. This sequence encodes CASSNPPEGVQGETQYF.

The rearrangement links TRBV15 to TRBJ1-1; D remains unclear. V was cut by 0 bases and J by 2 bases, with 19 bases left in between. The CDR3 loop spans 18 amino acids. Germline loops: CDR1 LNHNV, CDR2 YYDKDF (reference sequence). The CDR3 here is CATSRDSLSRQINTEAFF. The CDR3 DNA sequence: TGTGCCACCAGCAGAGACTCACTGAGTAGACAAATTAACACTGAAGCTTTCTTT.

This clonotype has a handful of counts. CDR3 in amino acids: CASGFLTSGGTDTQYF. The CDR3 DNA reads as TGTGCCAGCGGATTTCTAACTAGCGGGGGGACAGATACGCAGTATTTT. V gene TRBV12-3 or TRBV12-4 combines with J gene TRBJ2-3, with 12 bases fitting TRBD2. The V segment lost 8 bases and the J segment 3 bases; nucleotides outside the gene matches: 9. This CDR3 spans 16 amino acids.

This clonotype was seen ten or more times. This chain uses TRBV7-3 with TRBJ2-1; 9 positions agree with TRBD2. Germline V CDR1 and CDR2: SGHTA, FQGTGA. The CDR3 length is 21 residues. The V and J ends lost 1 base and 0 bases, in that order; junction bases with no gene match: 16. CDR3 loop: CASSLRSWSGGPSTSYNEQFF. CDR3 DNA sequence: TGTGCCAGCAGCTTAAGGTCGTGGAGCGGGGGGCCCTCGACCTCCTACAATGAGCAGTTCTTC.

This clonotype was seen more than once but under ten times. The V gene is TRBV24-1, the J gene TRBJ1-5; 8 bases match TRBD1. Germline CDR1 is KGHDR and CDR2 is SFDVKD. J lost 2 bases, V lost 7 bases, and 6 bases had no gene match. This CDR3 contains 15 residues. The CDR3: CATSQGAPGNQPQHF. Written as DNA, the CDR3 is TGTGCCACCAGCCAGGGGGCCCCCGGCAATCAGCCCCAGCATTTT.

The rearrangement joins TRBV4-2 to TRBJ2-1, with 9 bases matching TRBD1. Germline assignment: CDR1 LGHNA and CDR2 YNFKEQ. The CDR3 runs to 16 residues. J gave up 2 bases and V 1 base, and 3 bases lay outside the gene matches. The DNA for the CDR3 is TGTGCCAGCAGCCAAGCAAGACAGGGGGCCTACAATGAGCAGTTCTTC. It translates to CASSQARQGAYNEQFF.

The rearrangement links TRBV2 to TRBJ2-7, with 7 bases matching TRBD1. This CDR3 comprises 14 residues. The ends lost 6 bases at V and 2 bases at J; junction bases unmatched: 7. CDR1 is SNHLY and CDR2 is FYNNEI in the germline V gene. As DNA, the CDR3 is TGTGCCAGCAGCCAGGGACAGTCGGCCTACGAGCAGTACGTC. Its protein product is CASSQGQSAYEQYV.

V usage is TRBV7-9 and J usage is TRBJ2-5; D may be TRBD2 (6 bases). Germline values: CDR1 SEHNR, CDR2 FQNEAQ (reference sequence). The CDR3 is made up of 15 amino acids. Trimming stripped 1 base from V and 0 bases from J, with 9 bases between. In DNA form, the CDR3 reads TGTGCCAGCAGCTTAGTGGACTACTACCAAGAGACCCAGTACTTC. Translated: CASSLVDYYQETQYF. Complete variable domain (other parts from reference TRBV7-9 and TRBJ2-5): DTGVSQNPRHKITKRGQNVTFRCDPISEHNRLYWYRQTLGQGPEFLTYFQNEAQLEKSRLLSDRFSAERPKGSFSTLEIQRTEQGDSAMYLCASSLVDYYQETQYFGPGTRLLVL.

The gene calls are TRBV11-2 and TRBJ1-6; D is uncertain. Germline values: CDR1 SGHAT, CDR2 FQNNGV. V was clipped by 5 bases and J by 0 bases, with 11 bases between them. The CDR3 covers 16 residues. DNA for the CDR3: TGTGCCAGCAGCGGGCCAGCGAGCTCCTATAATTCACCCCTCCACTTT. Protein: CASSGPASSYNSPLHF.

This clonotype has just a few counts. The chain uses TRBV28 and TRBJ1-1, with 7 bases identical to TRBD1. The CDR3 sequence is 14 residues long. J was trimmed by 0 bases and V by 4 bases; bases with no gene match: 2. The germline gives CDR1 MDHEN, CDR2 SYDVKM. The CDR3, as DNA: TGTGCCAGCAGTTCGGACAGGATGAACACTGAAGCTTTCTTT. It yields the protein CASSSDRMNTEAFF.

V usage is TRBV7-9 and J usage is TRBJ2-1, with D uncertain. V lost 4 bases and J lost 5, with 9 bases in between. The V gene's germline CDR1 is SEHNR and CDR2 FQNEAQ (reference sequence). This CDR3 comprises 13 residues. The CDR3 protein is CASSSPVHNEQFF. CDR3 nucleotides: TGTGCCAGCAGCTCGCCTGTCCACAATGAGCAGTTCTTC.

This clonotype was observed many times. This chain's CDR3 is CASSTGLQTRRDEQYF. CDR3 bases: TGTGCCAGCAGCACAGGCCTACAAACGAGGCGGGACGAGCAGTACTTC. This chain links TRBV6-1 with TRBJ2-7, with D perhaps being TRBD1 or TRBD2 (5 bases each). This CDR3 region has 16 residues. Germline V gene lookup returns CDR1 MNHNS and CDR2 SASEGT. V lost 6 bases, J lost 5 bases, and 23 bases lay in between.

This chain connects TRBV19 to TRBJ2-1, with 11 bases fitting TRBD2. This CDR3 has 14 amino acids. Germline CDR1 and CDR2: LNHDA and SQIVND (reference sequence). Trimming removed 8 bases from V and 4 bases from J; junction bases left unmatched: 4. CDR3 nucleotide sequence: TGTGCCAGTGGAGGGACTAGCGGTTACAATGAGCAGTTCTTC. This codes for CASGGTSGYNEQFF. Variable domain in full (rest from reference TRBV19 and TRBJ2-1): DGGITQSPKYLFRKEGQNVTLSCEQNLNHDAMYWYRQDPGQGLRLIYYSQIVNDFQKGDIAEGYSVSREKKESFPLTVTSAQKNPTAFYLCASGGTSGYNEQFFGPGTRLTVL.

This clonotype was counted at least ten times. The chain links TRBV7-8 to TRBJ1-2; 7 positions match TRBD1. The V and J ends lost 3 bases and 4 bases, in that order; junction bases with no gene match: 5. CDR3 length: 14 residues. Per germline, CDR1 SGHVS and CDR2 FQNEAQ. CDR3 DNA sequence: TGTGCCAGCAGCTTTTTCAGGGGGGTCTATGGCTACACCTTC. It encodes CASSFFRGVYGYTF.

This clonotype was observed a handful of times. This sequence joins TRBV7-6 and TRBJ2-5, with D perhaps matching TRBD2 (5 bases). V was clipped by 1 base and J by 5 bases, with 11 bases between them. The CDR3 spans 14 residues. Looked up from germline, CDR1 is SGHVS and CDR2 is FNYEAQ. The CDR3 region is CASSLVFERETQYF. The CDR3 DNA reads TGTGCCAGCAGCTTAGTCTTTGAGCGGGAGACCCAGTACTTC.

This chain joins TRBV6-2 or TRBV6-3 and TRBJ2-1, with 12 positions matching TRBD2. Looked up from germline, CDR1 is MNHEY and CDR2 is SVGEGT. The CDR3 is 14 amino acids. V lost 8 bases, J lost 7 bases, and 6 bases stayed unmatched. The CDR3, as DNA: TGTGCCAGCTCGACTAGCGGGGGTAGGAATGAGCAGTTCTTC. Encoded protein: CASSTSGGRNEQFF.

This clonotype appeared a few times. The gene calls are TRBV7-6 and TRBJ2-7, with D hard to call. V was cut by 1 base and J by 5 bases, with 6 bases left in between. Looked up from germline, CDR1 is SGHVS and CDR2 is FNYEAQ. CDR3 size: 12 residues. CDR3 region: CASSLEWDEQYV. The CDR3 region has the DNA TGTGCCAGCAGCTTAGAATGGGACGAGCAGTACGTC.

This clonotype has only a few counts. The rearrangement joins TRBV4-2 to TRBJ2-3; 12 positions match TRBD2. The CDR3 covers 19 residues. Germline assignment: CDR1 LGHNA and CDR2 YNFKEQ. Unmatched junction bases numbered 10, after V lost 3 bases and J lost 0 bases. CDR3 coding DNA: TGTGCCAGCAGCCACACCTTGGCTAGCGGGGGGGCTAGCACAGATACGCAGTATTTT. This sequence encodes CASSHTLASGGASTDTQYF.